The clone carrying this T cell receptor beta chain was picked up one time. The sample belongs to a study of Ad26.COV2.S vaccination and SARS-CoV-2 variants. Described treatment: roughly 19 received Ad26.COV2.S at low or high dose, single or two shots; about five received placebo; per-sample allocation not given. Repertoires come from day 63 after the first vaccine or placebo injection. Germline V gene data show CDR1 as SGHVS and CDR2 as FNYEAQ. This CDR3 spans 18 amino acids. Losses at the gene ends were 3 bases for V and 0 bases for J; bases not matched to a gene: 8. Libraries were prepared by immunoSEQ multiplex PCR; TCRdb keeps only in-frame clonotypes and omits some of them. Seen here are under 250,000 clones, around 88% observed once, and the top ten hold roughly 3%.

Sample: peripheral blood, taken in a trial of Ad26.COV2.S vaccine versus placebo. The gene calls are TRBV7-6 and TRBJ2-6; 7 bases are a match to TRBD1. The source is a person between 18 and 65 years old who received the Ad26.COV2.S COVID-19 vaccine or a placebo. In DNA form, the CDR3 reads TGTGCCAGCAGCTTTATTACGGGACAGCTCTCTGGGGCCAACGTCCTGACTTTC. It specifies CASSFITGQLSGANVLTF. The variable domain in full, with the rest retrieved from reference TRBV7-6 and TRBJ2-6, is GAGVSQSPRYKVTKRGQDVALRCDPISGHVSLYWYRQALGQGPEFLTYFNYEAQQDKSGLPNDRFSAERPEGSISTLTIQRTEQRDSAMYRCASSFITGQLSGANVLTFGAGSRLTVL.